A single sample is the source of the 32 T cell receptor beta chains below, sequenced in a study of molecular identifiers for immune sequencing clone quantification. TCRdb ran MiXCR on the PCR reads and lists one entry per CDR3 protein. Here the sample spans about 630,000 distinct CDR3 sequences, approximately 24% being singletons. The specimen was naive CD8+ T cells from blood, with Jurkat cell RNA spiked in. As for subset: FACS-sorted CD8+CD4-CCR7+CD45RA+ naive T cells. The receptors were gathered from a human donor in good health. Some libraries in this study had Jurkat cell RNA spiked in.

Concerning this clonotype: A junction end diverges from the germline sequence, so it may reflect a read error. The CDR3, as DNA: TGTGCCAGCAAAGAAGGACAGACTAACTATGGCCACACCTTC. Its translation is CASKEGQTNYGHTF. The chain recombines TRBV27 with TRBJ1-2, with D perhaps TRBD1 (6 bases). The germline gives CDR1 MNHEY, CDR2 SMNVEV (reference sequence). The CDR3 contains 14 residues.

This clonotype was observed a few times. The rearrangement links TRBV19 to TRBJ2-7; no definite D call. From germline, CDR1 is LNHDA and CDR2 SQIVND (reference sequence). There are 15 residues in the CDR3. Between the trimmed V and J ends, which lost 3 bases and 3 bases, there was a span of 15 bases. This chain's CDR3 is CASSISFLDLYEQYF. CDR3 nucleotide sequence: TGTGCCAGTAGTATTAGTTTCTTGGATCTCTACGAGCAGTACTTC.

This clonotype was seen more than once but under ten times. This chain connects TRBV13 to TRBJ2-2, with 9 bases fitting TRBD1. The V gene's germline CDR1 is PRHDT and CDR2 FYEKMQ (reference sequence). The length of the CDR3 is 18 residues. The V gene end was trimmed by 5 bases and the J gene end by 5 bases; junction bases not matched to a gene: 15. This chain's CDR3 is CASSEIGFPGQGTGELFF. The CDR3 nucleotides read TGTGCCAGCAGCGAGATCGGGTTCCCGGGACAGGGAACCGGGGAGCTGTTTTTT.

The gene calls are TRBV6-2 or TRBV6-3 and TRBJ2-7, with TRBD1 as a possible D gene (6 bases). The germline CDR1 and CDR2 sequences are MNHEY and SVGEGT. The CDR3 is 13 amino acids. The V gene lost 5 bases and the J gene lost 6 bases, with 14 bases spanning the gap. CDR3 DNA: TGTGCCAGCAGTGGGGACAAGCTCGGCGAGCAGTACTTC. The encoded protein is CASSGDKLGEQYF.

Only a few counts were recorded for this clonotype. The genes are TRBV6-2 or TRBV6-3 and TRBJ2-4, with TRBD2 identical over 7 bases. Germline loops: CDR1 MNHEY, CDR2 SVGEGT. After removal of 4 bases from V and 0 bases from J, the junction contained 3 bases not matched to a gene. CDR3 length equals 15 residues. In nucleotides, the CDR3 is TGTGCCAGCAGTTTAGCGGGTTTAGCCAAAAACATTCAGTACTTC. Its translation: CASSLAGLAKNIQYF.

The chain uses TRBV20-1 and TRBJ2-5; TRBD1 matches 8 bases. This CDR3 has 16 amino acids. V trimming: 4 bases; J trimming: 5 bases; junction bases outside the gene matches: 15. Germline lookup yields CDR1 DFQATT and CDR2 SNEGSKA (reference sequence). In nucleotides, the CDR3 is TGCAGTGCTACCGTCCCGGGACAGGCCCCGTCCGAGACCCAGTACTTC. It encodes CSATVPGQAPSETQYF.

This clonotype was counted a few times. The chain uses TRBV21-1 and TRBJ1-5; TRBD1, the D gene given by the table, was not confirmed from the DNA. TRBV21-1 is noted as a pseudogene. The CDR3 has 14 amino acids. The DNA for the CDR3 is TGTGCCAGCAGTGACAGGAGTAGCAATCAGCCCCAGCATTTT. Encoded protein: CASSDRSSNQPQHF.

This clonotype was recorded a few times. The chain is built from TRBV6-5 and TRBJ1-5, with a tentative D call TRBD1 (5 bases). The CDR3 has 14 amino acids. Germline lookup yields CDR1 MNHEY and CDR2 SVGAGI. Trimming left V 10 bases short and J 0 bases short, with 13 bases between. CDR3 nucleotides: TGTGCCACCAACCAGGGTTTTAGCAATCAGCCCCAGCATTTT. Translation gives CATNQGFSNQPQHF.

This clonotype was seen ten or more times. The chain has TRBV28 and TRBJ2-6; D gene uncertain. V dropped 4 bases and J dropped 0 bases, with 10 bases sitting between them. This CDR3 is 16 amino acids long. Germline loops: CDR1 MDHEN, CDR2 SYDVKM. CDR3 loop: CASSSLDPSGANVLTF. CDR3 nucleotides: TGTGCCAGCAGTTCCCTCGACCCCTCTGGGGCCAACGTCCTGACTTTC.

The gene calls are TRBV6-1 and TRBJ1-5; D ambiguous. Germline values: CDR1 MNHNS, CDR2 SASEGT. This CDR3 spans 12 amino acids. Deletions cut 4 bases from V and 5 bases from J, with 6 bases between. The CDR3 DNA sequence: TGTGCCAGCAGTGGGGCCTATCAGCCCCAGCATTTT. It encodes CASSGAYQPQHF.

The chain couples TRBV28 to TRBJ2-7; 8 nucleotides agree with TRBD2. Germline-derived CDR1 and CDR2 are MDHEN and SYDVKM. The CDR3 has 15 amino acids. The junction had 5 bases not matched to a gene; V was cut back by 2 bases and J by 2 bases. The CDR3 bases are TGTGCCAGCAGTTTAGTGGGACTAGGTCCCTACGAGCAGTACTTC. Translation gives CASSLVGLGPYEQYF.

This clonotype was detected only once. A much larger clone lies a single base off, so this may be a read error. J is TRBJ2-7 and V is TRBV6-2 or TRBV6-3; D gene ambiguous. The germline CDR1 and CDR2 sequences are MNHEY and SVGEGT. This CDR3 has 12 residues. The V gene lost 2 bases and the J gene lost 6 bases, with 8 bases spanning the gap. The CDR3 loop is CASSYRWSEQYF. The CDR3 region has the DNA TGTGCCAGCAGTTACAGGTGGAGCGAGCAGTACTTC.

CDR3 in DNA: TGTGCCAGCAGTTTCCCGGCTAGCGGGAGGGGTCCGTCCTACAATGAGCAGTTCTTC. Its translation is CASSFPASGRGPSYNEQFF. The V call is TRBV12-3 or TRBV12-4, the J call TRBJ2-1; 12 bases match TRBD2. There are 19 residues in the CDR3. J gave up 1 base and V 3 bases, and 10 bases lay outside the gene matches.

This clonotype was counted between two and nine times. This sequence joins TRBV4-1 and TRBJ1-5; D not certain. This CDR3 has 15 residues. V lost 4 bases to trimming and J lost 1 base, with 11 bases between them. Germline CDR1 MGHRA, CDR2 YSYEKL. The CDR3 nucleotides read TGCGCCAGCAGCCTCGCGGACCGAAGCAATCAGCCCCAGCATTTT. Translating it yields CASSLADRSNQPQHF.

This clonotype was picked up many times. This rearrangement joins TRBV5-6 to TRBJ2-7; D possibly corresponds to TRBD2 (5 bases). The CDR3 is 14 residues long. Trimming shortened V by 3 bases and J by 5 bases, and 15 bases separated the two germline ends. Per the germline V gene, CDR1 is SGHDT and CDR2 is YYEEEE. Written as DNA, the CDR3 is TGTGCCAGCAGCTCCGGTACGGGAAGCAACGAGCAGTACTTC. Translated: CASSSGTGSNEQYF.

This clonotype came up a few times. The rearrangement joins TRBV7-9 to TRBJ1-2; 7 bases agree with TRBD1. In germline, CDR1 is SEHNR, CDR2 FQNEAQ (reference sequence). J gave up 4 bases and V 4 bases, and 12 bases lay outside the gene matches. There are 16 residues in the CDR3. CDR3 coding DNA: TGTGCCAGCAGCTCCGCCCCCCACAGGGGTGGCTATGGCTACACCTTC. It yields the protein CASSSAPHRGGYGYTF.

This clonotype was recorded only once. The rearrangement joins TRBV4-3 to TRBJ1-2; D gene uncertain. V lost 0 bases to trimming and J lost 6 bases, with 14 bases between them. The CDR3 spans 15 residues. Germline values: CDR1 LGHNA, CDR2 YSLEER. CDR3 loop: CASSQDRVVGNGYTF. CDR3 in DNA: TGCGCCAGCAGCCAAGATCGAGTAGTGGGTAATGGCTACACCTTC.

The V and J genes are TRBV24-1 and TRBJ2-7; D not certain. The ends were cut back, 3 bases at V and 2 bases at J, with 10 bases in the middle. Per germline, CDR1 KGHDR and CDR2 SFDVKD. The CDR3 loop spans 14 amino acids. The CDR3, as DNA: TGTGCCACCAGTGATCGGTCGAGGCCCTACGAGCAGTACTTC. Protein product: CATSDRSRPYEQYF.

Concerning this clonotype itself: Germline and junction disagree at one end, which may indicate a read error. The chain is built from TRBV6-2 or TRBV6-3 and TRBJ1-1; 7 bases are shared with TRBD1. The germline V gene has CDR1 MNHEY and CDR2 SVGEGT. This CDR3 spans 15 amino acids. CDR3 in DNA: TGTGCCAGCAGTTACTTAGGGGGCTTAAACACTGGAGCTTTCTTT. It translates to CASSYLGGLNTGAFF.

The rearrangement links TRBV7-9 to TRBJ2-2; D unclear. CDR3 length: 15 residues. Trimming took off 3 bases at V and 6 bases at J, with 14 bases between the two ends. Germline values: CDR1 SEHNR, CDR2 FQNEAQ (reference sequence). The CDR3 region has the DNA TGTGCCAGCAGCTTTTCTCCTCAGGTTTCCGGGGAGCTGTTTTTT. Translation: CASSFSPQVSGELFF.

This clonotype was recorded a few times. The CDR3 region has the DNA TGTGCCAGCAGTTACTTGGGCTTTGGGAGGACTGAAGCTTTCTTT. As protein: CASSYLGFGRTEAFF. V is TRBV6-2 or TRBV6-3 and J is TRBJ1-1; D gene unclear. The CDR3 has 15 amino acids. Germline loops: CDR1 MNHEY, CDR2 SVGEGT. V dropped 1 base and J dropped 5 bases, with 14 bases sitting between them.

This clonotype is a singleton in its sample. A much larger clone lies one base from this, so it may be a read error. The rearrangement joins TRBV4-3 to TRBJ2-1; 7 nucleotides agree with TRBD1. Germline loops: CDR1 LGHNA, CDR2 YSLEER. The CDR3 has 14 residues. The CDR3 DNA reads as TGCGCCAGCGGCCAGCAGACAGGGTCAAATGAGCAGTTCTTC. It is translated as CASGQQTGSNEQFF.

This clonotype was counted a few times. The chain joins TRBV19 to TRBJ2-5; D remains ambiguous. The ends were cut back, 0 bases at V and 5 bases at J, with 7 bases in the middle. The CDR3 is made up of 13 amino acids. Germline assignment: CDR1 LNHDA and CDR2 SQIVND (reference sequence). Here the CDR3 DNA reads TGTGCCAGTAGTATAGATCCAGACGAGACCCAGTACTTC. It codes for CASSIDPDETQYF.

There are many counts of this clonotype. The chain employs TRBV15 and TRBJ2-6; 7 bases align to TRBD1. Losses at the gene ends were 6 bases for V and 0 bases for J; bases not matched to a gene: 11. Germline CDR1 and CDR2: LNHNV and YYDKDF (reference sequence). The CDR3 consists of 18 residues. In nucleotides, the CDR3 is TGTGCCACCAGAACCCCGGGACAGATGGACTCTGGGGCCAACGTCCTGACTTTC. It yields the protein CATRTPGQMDSGANVLTF.

This clonotype was counted ten times or more. This rearrangement joins TRBV27 to TRBJ2-3; D may be TRBD2 (6 bases). The CDR3 runs 15 residues. Per germline, CDR1 MNHEY and CDR2 SMNVEV (reference sequence). The chain's CDR3 is CVSRRGSASTDTQYF. The DNA for the CDR3 is TGTGTTTCTCGGAGGGGAAGCGCTAGCACAGATACGCAGTATTTT.

Comments on this clonotype: This CDR3 fails to terminate in the conserved phenylalanine or tryptophan, so it likely reflects a read error. The chain recombines TRBV24-1 with TRBJ2-1; D possibly matches TRBD1 or TRBD2 (5 bases each). CDR3 length: 16 residues. Germline loops: CDR1 KGHDR, CDR2 SFDVKD. V was cut by 1 base and J by 8 bases, with 17 bases left in between. In DNA form, the CDR3 reads TGTGCCACCAGTGATTTCGAGGGGAAGGGTTTGTATGAGCAGTTCTCC. Protein product: CATSDFEGKGLYEQFS.

The CDR3 nucleotides read TGCGCCAGCAGCCACGACAGGGCTAGCAATCAGCCCCAGCATTTT. Translated: CASSHDRASNQPQHF. V is TRBV4-1 and J is TRBJ1-5; TRBD1 aligns across 7 bases. Germline CDR1 and CDR2: MGHRA and YSYEKL. CDR3 length: 15 residues. Losses at the gene ends were 3 bases for V and 0 bases for J; bases not matched to a gene: 2.

The sample holds many counts of this clonotype. V and J are TRBV7-9 and TRBJ2-2; maybe TRBD1 (6 bases). The ends were cut back, 4 bases at V and 0 bases at J, with 12 bases in the middle. From germline, CDR1 is SEHNR and CDR2 FQNEAQ (reference sequence). There are 16 residues in the CDR3. CDR3 nucleotides: TGTGCCAGCAGCTCGATGGACAGACCGAACACCGGGGAGCTGTTTTTT. It specifies CASSSMDRPNTGELFF.

In regard to this clonotype: Possible read error: a much larger clone is one base away. The rearrangement uses TRBV6-2 or TRBV6-3 and TRBJ1-5, with a weak D call TRBD1 (6 bases). Germline V gene lookup returns CDR1 MNHEY and CDR2 SVGEGT. The CDR3 totals 15 residues. The DNA for the CDR3 is TGTGCCGGCAGTTTGTTAAGACAGGGCAATCAGCCCCAGCATTTT. Translation gives CAGSLLRQGNQPQHF.

There are many counts of this clonotype. The V and J genes are TRBV30 and TRBJ1-5; weak D call: TRBD1 (5 bases). Per the germline V gene, CDR1 is GTSNPN and CDR2 is SVGIG (reference sequence). Trimming removed 1 base at V and 6 bases at J, with 13 bases between. The CDR3 has 14 residues. CDR3 loop: CAWSDKTGIQPQHF. The CDR3 nucleotides are TGTGCCTGGAGTGATAAAACAGGAATTCAGCCCCAGCATTTT.

V is TRBV28 and J is TRBJ2-7, with 8 bases aligning to TRBD2. The CDR3 has 13 residues. The V segment lost 7 bases and the J segment 2 bases; nucleotides outside the gene matches: 4. Germline assignment: CDR1 MDHEN and CDR2 SYDVKM. CDR3 amino acids: CASTAGDAYEQYF. DNA of the CDR3: TGTGCCAGCACAGCGGGGGATGCCTACGAGCAGTACTTC.

As regards this clonotype: Its ends do not fully match the called genes, so a read error is possible. The chain couples TRBV9 to TRBJ2-2; TRBD1 or TRBD2 may be the D gene (5 bases each). In germline, CDR1 is SGDLS, CDR2 YYNGEE. CDR3 length equals 12 residues. The CDR3 nucleotides are TGTGCCAGCTGGGCCGGCCCCGGGGCGCTGTTTTTT. This translates into CASWAGPGALFF.